The 19 T cell receptor beta chains in this list originate from one sample, sequenced in a study of shared clonotypes between healthy human individuals. Profiled with immunoSEQ multiplex PCR; TCRdb holds only in-frame clones, not every one. The sample yields 1.5 million to 2.5 million clones, about 95% seen once. The naive CD8 population came from CD45RO-negative cells selected for CCR7, without terminally differentiated effector memory CD45RA+ cells. What was sequenced was naive CD8+ T cells sorted from blood. The source of these receptors is a man aged 18 to 29 in good health.

The rearrangement links TRBV19 to TRBJ2-7, with 9 positions matching TRBD1. Germline loops: CDR1 LNHDA, CDR2 SQIVND (reference sequence). The length of the CDR3 is 17 residues. J was trimmed by 5 bases and V by 0 bases; bases with no gene match: 11. CDR3 residues: CASSIDGEGQGGNEQYF. The CDR3 DNA reads as TGTGCCAGTAGTATAGATGGTGAGGGACAGGGAGGCAACGAGCAGTACTTC.

The genes are TRBV5-4 and TRBJ2-3; the D is unclear. The CDR3 is made up of 14 amino acids. Germline lookup yields CDR1 SGHNT and CDR2 YYREEE (reference sequence). V was trimmed by 1 base and J by 2 bases, leaving 8 bases between them. This CDR3 reads CASSLWAYTDTQYF. The CDR3 nucleotides are TGTGCCAGCAGCTTGTGGGCCTACACAGATACGCAGTATTTT.

The rearrangement joins TRBV6-6 to TRBJ2-7; 9 nucleotides agree with TRBD1. This CDR3 comprises 14 residues. V lost 7 bases to trimming and J lost 2 bases; unmatched junction nucleotides: 6. CDR1 and CDR2 (germline): MNHNY, SVGAGI (reference sequence). The CDR3 reads CASTPRTGAYEQYF. The CDR3 DNA follows: TGTGCCAGCACCCCTAGGACAGGGGCCTACGAGCAGTACTTC.

The chain carries TRBV5-1 and TRBJ2-7, with D hard to call. This CDR3 comprises 14 residues. Trimming shortened V by 7 bases and J by 2 bases, and 16 bases separated the two germline ends. CDR1 SGHRS and CDR2 YFSETQ come from the germline V gene. The CDR3 nucleotides are TGCGCCAGCGGTGTAGTTTACGGAGCCTACGAGCAGTACTTC. This codes for CASGVVYGAYEQYF.

The chain combines TRBV7-9 with TRBJ1-1, with D perhaps matching TRBD1 (5 bases). V was cut by 4 bases and J by 3 bases, with 12 bases left in between. Looked up from germline, CDR1 is SEHNR and CDR2 is FQNEAQ (reference sequence). This CDR3 is built from 14 residues. The CDR3 DNA reads TGTGCCAGCAGCTCTGGGACGGGATACACTGAAGCTTTCTTT. Translated, it gives CASSSGTGYTEAFF.

This chain links TRBV6-1 with TRBJ2-3; D is uncertain. V lost 4 bases, J lost 5 bases, and 10 bases lay in between. CDR1 is MNHNS and CDR2 is SASEGT in the germline V gene. This CDR3 contains 13 residues. CDR3 in DNA: TGTGCCAGCAGTGTGGGGTCGGGAGATACGCAGTATTTT. Protein sequence: CASSVGSGDTQYF.

This clone occurred once. This chain's CDR3 is CASSLMTSGGLNEQFF. The CDR3 nucleotides are TGCGCCAGCAGCTTGATGACTAGCGGGGGATTGAATGAGCAGTTCTTC. The chain combines TRBV5-1 with TRBJ2-1, with 12 bases that match TRBD2. This CDR3 contains 16 residues. CDR1 SGHRS and CDR2 YFSETQ come from the germline V gene. The junction had 6 bases not matched to a gene; V was cut back by 1 base and J by 7 bases.

The V and J genes are TRBV12-5 and TRBJ1-3; D not certain. Germline assignment: CDR1 LGHNT and CDR2 FRNRAP. The CDR3 has 16 amino acids. V was clipped by 1 base and J by 2 bases, with 12 bases between them. The CDR3 DNA sequence: TGTGCTAGTGGTTTGGAAGAAGGCGGGGCTGGAAACACCATATATTTT. Residues: CASGLEEGGAGNTIYF. Filled out from reference TRBV12-5 and TRBJ1-3, the complete variable domain reads DARVTQTPRHKVTEMGQEVTMRCQPILGHNTVFWYRQTMMQGLELLAYFRNRAPLDDSGMPKDRFSAEMPDATLATLKIQPSEPRDSAVYFCASGLEEGGAGNTIYFGEGSWLTVV.

The V call is TRBV2, the J call TRBJ1-2; 11 nucleotides agree with TRBD1. V dropped 8 bases and J dropped 2; count of bases not matched to a gene: 4. In germline, CDR1 is SNHLY, CDR2 FYNNEI. This CDR3 spans 14 amino acids. The CDR3 DNA reads as TGTGCCAGCGCTGGACAGGGGGCAAACTATGGCTACACCTTC. It is translated as CASAGQGANYGYTF.

To note about this clone: Other DNA sequences in this specimen translate into the identical CDR3. The chain joins TRBV7-9 to TRBJ2-1; 11 bases fit TRBD2. J gave up 5 bases and V 1 base, and 1 base lay outside the gene matches. This CDR3 contains 15 residues. Germline CDR1 reads SEHNR; CDR2 reads FQNEAQ (reference sequence). The CDR3 nucleotides are TGTGCCAGCAGCTTAGAACTAGCGGGAGACAATGAGCAGTTCTTC. This codes for CASSLELAGDNEQFF. Full variable domain (rest looked up from reference TRBV7-9 and TRBJ2-1): DTGVSQNPRHKITKRGQNVTFRCDPISEHNRLYWYRQTLGQGPEFLTYFQNEAQLEKSRLLSDRFSAERPKGSFSTLEIQRTEQGDSAMYLCASSLELAGDNEQFFGPGTRLTVL.

The V and J genes are TRBV9 and TRBJ2-7, with 9 positions matching TRBD2. The V gene end was trimmed by 0 bases and the J gene end by 3 bases; junction bases not matched to a gene: 7. This CDR3 region has 16 residues. Germline-derived CDR1 and CDR2 are SGDLS and YYNGEE. The CDR3 DNA reads as TGTGCCAGCAGCGTAGCTGGGGTAGCGGGGGACTACGAGCAGTACTTC. Encoded protein: CASSVAGVAGDYEQYF. The variable domain in full, completed from reference TRBV9 and TRBJ2-7, reads DSGVTQTPKHLITATGQRVTLRCSPRSGDLSVYWYQQSLDQGLQFLIQYYNGEERAKGNILERFSAQQFPDLHSELNLSSLELGDSALYFCASSVAGVAGDYEQYFGPGTRLTVT.

This chain links TRBV10-1 with TRBJ2-1; the match to TRBD2 covers 12 bases. The CDR3 contains 18 residues. From germline, CDR1 is WNHNN and CDR2 SYGVQD (reference sequence). J lost 5 bases, V lost 3 bases, and 11 bases had no gene match. CDR3 sequence (DNA): TGCGCCAGCAGTGATTTCCCTCGACTAGCGGGGGCCGACAATGAGCAGTTCTTC. It specifies CASSDFPRLAGADNEQFF.

This chain connects TRBV27 to TRBJ1-1; the D gene is possibly TRBD1 (5 bases). CDR3 length: 13 residues. Germline V gene data show CDR1 as MNHEY and CDR2 as SMNVEV (reference sequence). The V and J ends lost 5 bases and 4 bases respectively, with 11 bases between them. Here the CDR3 reads CASSVDGGTEAFF. The CDR3 nucleotides are TGTGCCAGCAGTGTAGACGGGGGCACTGAAGCTTTCTTT.

The chain recombines TRBV19 with TRBJ2-6; possibly TRBD1 for D (6 bases). Per the germline V gene, CDR1 is LNHDA and CDR2 is SQIVND (reference sequence). V lost 0 bases, J lost 0 bases, and 12 bases lay in between. There are 18 residues in the CDR3. The chain's CDR3 is CASSIDVDSSSGANVLTF. CDR3 coding DNA: TGTGCCAGTAGTATAGATGTGGACAGCAGCTCTGGGGCCAACGTCCTGACTTTC. Combining the CDR3 with reference TRBV19 and TRBJ2-6 gives the whole variable domain DGGITQSPKYLFRKEGQNVTLSCEQNLNHDAMYWYRQDPGQGLRLIYYSQIVNDFQKGDIAEGYSVSREKKESFPLTVTSAQKNPTAFYLCASSIDVDSSSGANVLTFGAGSRLTVL.

The chain recombines TRBV23-1 with TRBJ2-7; the D gene is possibly TRBD1 (6 bases). TRBV23-1 has ORF status, its function being uncertain. This CDR3 has 15 amino acids. The V gene lost 4 bases and the J gene lost 0 bases, with 13 bases spanning the gap. Here the CDR3 DNA reads TGCGCCAGCAGTCTACGACAGGTACCCTCCTACGAGCAGTACTTC. Protein product: CASSLRQVPSYEQYF.

The chain employs TRBV6-6 and TRBJ2-7; D may correspond to TRBD1 or TRBD2 (5 bases each). V dropped 6 bases and J dropped 6 bases, with 18 bases sitting between them. The CDR3 totals 14 residues. CDR1 is MNHNY, CDR2 SVGAGI, per germline (reference sequence). The CDR3 DNA follows: TGTGCCAGCAGCCGTCAGGGCGATGGAGGCGAGCAGTACTTC. Translated: CASSRQGDGGEQYF.

The chain carries TRBV4-3 and TRBJ2-1; D not certain. Germline V gene sequence: CDR1 LGHNA, CDR2 YSLEER. This CDR3 region has 14 residues. V lost 0 bases and J 3 bases, leaving 6 bases between the germline ends. The CDR3 loop reads CASSQDLNYNEQFF. CDR3 DNA: TGCGCCAGCAGCCAAGATCTGAACTACAATGAGCAGTTCTTC.

The chain employs TRBV7-9 and TRBJ2-1; D may be TRBD2 (5 bases). This CDR3 spans 14 amino acids. The V and J ends lost 3 bases and 1 base respectively, with 7 bases between them. Looked up from germline, CDR1 is SEHNR and CDR2 is FQNEAQ (reference sequence). CDR3 in DNA: TGTGCCAGCAGCTTTATAGCGTCCTACAATGAGCAGTTCTTC. Translation gives CASSFIASYNEQFF.

This chain joins TRBV29-1 and TRBJ2-2; D gene uncertain. V lost 3 bases and J 4 bases, leaving 6 bases between the germline ends. The CDR3 has 12 residues. Per germline, CDR1 SQVTM and CDR2 ANQGSEA. CDR3 region: CSVDGPTGELFF. The DNA of the CDR3 is TGCAGCGTTGACGGACCCACCGGGGAGCTGTTTTTT.